Listed below are T cell receptor beta chains from one sample, sequenced in a study of blood T cell repertoires in COVID-19. Here immunoSEQ multiplex PCR was the method, and the copy in TCRdb shows in-frame clones only, minus some. The data contain 55,000 to 75,000 clones, about three quarters of them singletons. The sample taken for sequencing was peripheral blood. These receptors all come from an elderly man with acute or convalescent COVID-19. Both conserved end residues are part of each CDR3. A D gene is named only where the DNA matches it firmly. Clone size is given for some rows only: seen once, a few or many times, or a class if the clone is expanded.

. TRBJ1-1 TRBV28 once CASSPPGPILGGNTEAFF TGTGCCAGCAGCCCACCGGGACCCATTTTGGGGGGGAACACTGAAGCTTTCTTT
TRBD1 TRBJ1-2 TRBV6-2/TRBV6-3 . CASSLDRQDYGYTF TGTGCCAGCAGTCTGGACAGGCAAGACTATGGCTACACCTTC
TRBD2 TRBJ2-7 TRBV12-3/TRBV12-4 . CASEREVGYEQYF TGTGCCAGTGAGCGGGAGGTGGGATACGAGCAGTACTTC
. TRBJ1-2 TRBV5-1 . CASSPTGNFRGYTF TGCGCCAGCAGCCCGACGGGGAACTTTCGGGGCTACACCTTC
. TRBJ1-3 TRBV27 . CASSLSRPGTGSGNTIYF TGTGCCAGCAGTTTATCTCGGCCGGGAACCGGCTCTGGAAACACCATATATTTT
TRBD1 TRBJ2-3 TRBV24-1 . CATSEPQGPSSDTQYF TGTGCCACCAGTGAACCACAGGGGCCGAGTTCAGATACGCAGTATTTT
. TRBJ2-2 TRBV7-6 . CASSPTLGATGELFF TGTGCCAGCAGCCCGACTCTAGGGGCGACCGGGGAGCTGTTTTTT
. TRBJ2-3 TRBV14 . CASSQDPHQRDTQYF TGTGCCAGCAGCCAAGATCCCCACCAGCGAGATACGCAGTATTTT
. TRBJ1-1 TRBV2 . CASEPLNTEAFF TGTGCCAGCGAGCCGCTGAACACTGAAGCTTTCTTT
TRBD2 TRBJ2-5 TRBV7-3 . CASSLTGTKQETQYF TGTGCCAGCAGCTTAACGGGGACTAAACAAGAGACCCAGTACTTC
. TRBJ2-3 TRBV7-9 . CASSRGTFTDTQYF TGTGCCAGCAGCCGAGGGACTTTCACAGATACGCAGTATTTT
. TRBJ2-7 TRBV7-9 . CASSVSEGITYEQYF TGTGCCAGCAGCGTTTCCGAGGGAATTACCTACGAGCAGTACTTC
TRBD2 TRBJ2-5 TRBV15 few CATSRDRLAGVETQYF TGTGCCACCAGCAGAGACCGACTAGCGGGGGTAGAGACCCAGTACTTC
. TRBJ2-7 TRBV30 . CAWSVIQGEQYF TGTGCCTGGAGTGTAATACAGGGCGAGCAGTACTTC
. TRBJ1-4 TRBV7-8 . CASTTVSTNEKLFF TGTGCCAGCACGACAGTCTCAACTAATGAAAAACTGTTTTTT
. TRBJ1-5 TRBV27 . CASSLSSRRGQPQHF TGTGCCAGCAGTTTATCGTCAAGGCGGGGTCAGCCCCAGCATTTT
. TRBJ1-1 TRBV5-1 . CASSLGRRTAEAFF TGCGCCAGCAGCTTGGGAAGACGGACAGCTGAAGCTTTCTTT
TRBD1 TRBJ1-2 TRBV7-2 . CASSLDRTGGGYTF TGTGCCAGCAGCTTAGACCGGACAGGAGGGGGCTACACCTTC
TRBD1 TRBJ2-7 TRBV18 few CASSLGQGQGGEQYF TGTGCCAGCTCCCTCGGACAGGGGCAAGGGGGCGAGCAGTACTTC
TRBD2 TRBJ2-2 TRBV11-2 . CASSLGAGGTGELFF TGTGCCAGCAGCTTAGGAGCGGGGGGCACCGGGGAGCTGTTTTTT
TRBD1 TRBJ1-1 TRBV6-2/TRBV6-3 . CASSQTWTGQVFF TGTGCCAGCAGCCAAACCTGGACAGGTCAGGTTTTCTTT
. TRBJ1-2 TRBV14 few CASSVHREGYTF TGTGCCAGCAGCGTCCACAGGGAAGGCTACACCTTC
TRBD1 TRBJ1-6 TRBV5-4 . CASRPDRAHNSPLHF TGTGCCAGCAGACCTGACAGGGCCCACAATTCACCCCTCCACTTT
TRBD1 TRBJ2-7 TRBV10-3 . CAISGGQGYEQYF TGTGCCATCAGTGGGGGACAGGGGTACGAGCAGTACTTC
. TRBJ1-2 TRBV4-2 once CASSQETGIRRYGYTF TGTGCCAGCAGCCAAGAAACAGGGATTAGAAGGTATGGCTACACCTTC
. TRBJ2-5 TRBV7-7 . CASSLHQTGQETQYF TGTGCTAGCAGCTTACATCAGACAGGCCAAGAGACCCAGTACTTC
TRBD2 TRBJ2-3 TRBV2 . CASVRGGSTDTQYF TGTGCCAGCGTGCGCGGGGGGAGCACAGATACGCAGTATTTT
. TRBJ2-7 TRBV7-8 . CASSLDRVKDEQYF TGTGCCAGCAGCTTAGACAGGGTCAAGGACGAGCAGTACTTC
TRBD1 TRBJ1-2 TRBV5-4 . CASAGQGHGYTF TGTGCCAGCGCTGGACAGGGACATGGCTACACCTTC
. TRBJ2-2 TRBV11-3 . CASSNRPGGELFF TGTGCCAGCAGCAACCGTCCAGGCGGGGAGCTGTTTTTT
. TRBJ2-7 TRBV15 few CATSRDGRGVGEQYF TGTGCCACCAGCAGAGACGGGAGAGGCGTTGGGGAGCAGTACTTC
. TRBJ1-1 TRBV25-1 . CASSEDKAGGTEAFF TGTGCCAGCAGTGAGGATAAAGCGGGAGGTACTGAAGCTTTCTTT
. TRBJ2-7 TRBV5-1 once CASSSESTQRAYEQYF TGCGCCAGCAGTTCCGAGAGTACTCAGCGGGCCTACGAGCAGTACTTC
TRBD1 TRBJ1-4 TRBV2 . CASSGQGGRKLFF TGTGCCAGCAGCGGACAGGGGGGGAGAAAACTGTTTTTT
. TRBJ2-3 TRBV5-4 . CASSSEGRGDTQYF TGTGCCAGCAGCTCGGAGGGCCGAGGAGATACGCAGTATTTT
TRBD2 TRBJ2-7 TRBV19 . CASSIDGSGAYEQYF TGTGCCAGTAGTATAGATGGTAGCGGGGCCTACGAGCAGTACTTC
TRBD2 TRBJ2-3 TRBV3-1/TRBV3-2 . CASSPGLAGETSYTDTQYF TGTGCCAGCAGCCCTGGGCTAGCGGGGGAAACCTCCTACACAGATACGCAGTATTTT